A selection of T cell receptor beta chains follows, all from one sample in a study of cytomegalovirus exposure and HLA in healthy donors. The table came from immunoSEQ multiplex PCR; TCRdb's copy has only in-frame clones and leaves some out. The sample's table shows around 52,000 clones. The source material was PBMCs. The receptors originated from a middle-aged man in good health and CMV-seropositive. Both conserved end residues are part of each CDR3. The D gene is left open where the match is weak.

v_gene: TRBV9; d_gene: NA; j_gene: TRBJ2-7; CDR3aa: CASSPRILATAPYEQYF; CDR3nt: TGTGCCAGCAGCCCCCGGATACTAGCAACCGCCCCTTACGAGCAGTACTTC
v_gene: TRBV6-1; d_gene: NA; j_gene: TRBJ1-2; CDR3aa: CASSEVFEDNYGYTF; CDR3nt: TGTGCCAGCAGTGAAGTCTTCGAGGATAACTATGGCTACACCTTC
v_gene: TRBV28; d_gene: NA; j_gene: TRBJ2-1; CDR3aa: CASSFVGRANNEQFF; CDR3nt: TGTGCCAGCAGTTTCGTCGGCAGGGCCAACAATGAGCAGTTCTTC
v_gene: TRBV5-6; d_gene: NA; j_gene: TRBJ2-7; CDR3aa: CASSLVYEQYF; CDR3nt: TGTGCCAGCAGCCTCGTTTACGAGCAGTACTTC
v_gene: TRBV7-8; d_gene: NA; j_gene: TRBJ2-2; CDR3aa: CASSLVVGGTGELFF; CDR3nt: TGTGCCAGCAGCTTAGTCGTAGGGGGCACCGGGGAGCTGTTTTTT
v_gene: TRBV9; d_gene: TRBD2; j_gene: TRBJ2-5; CDR3aa: CASSVLAGEGETQYF; CDR3nt: TGTGCCAGCAGCGTTCTAGCGGGAGAGGGAGAGACCCAGTACTTC
v_gene: TRBV19; d_gene: NA; j_gene: TRBJ1-2; CDR3aa: CASIGGYTF; CDR3nt: TGTGCCAGTATCGGTGGCTACACCTTC
v_gene: TRBV4-1; d_gene: TRBD1; j_gene: TRBJ1-5; CDR3aa: CASSQDRGQRNQPQHF; CDR3nt: TGCGCCAGCAGCCAAGATAGGGGGCAGCGGAATCAGCCCCAGCATTTT
v_gene: TRBV19; d_gene: TRBD1; j_gene: TRBJ1-2; CDR3aa: CASMGTGTDYGYTF; CDR3nt: TGTGCCAGTATGGGGACAGGGACTGACTATGGCTACACCTTC
v_gene: TRBV6-5; d_gene: TRBD1; j_gene: TRBJ1-2; CDR3aa: CASGRAGGHGYTF; CDR3nt: TGTGCCAGCGGTCGGGCAGGGGGCCATGGCTACACCTTC
v_gene: TRBV7-6; d_gene: TRBD2; j_gene: TRBJ2-3; CDR3aa: CASSPQVAGVDTQYF; CDR3nt: TGTGCCAGCAGCCCACAGGTGGCGGGAGTTGATACGCAGTATTTT
v_gene: TRBV7-9; d_gene: NA; j_gene: TRBJ1-1; CDR3aa: CASSFPPVRPEAFF; CDR3nt: TGTGCCAGCAGCTTCCCGCCGGTCCGCCCTGAAGCTTTCTTT
v_gene: TRBV7-3; d_gene: TRBD2; j_gene: TRBJ2-2; CDR3aa: CASSLGLAGDGELFF; CDR3nt: TGTGCCAGCAGCTTGGGACTAGCGGGAGACGGGGAGCTGTTTTTT